The present T cell receptor beta chain was sequenced within a study of OX40 agonist ivuxolimab in advanced cancers. Study at large: Patients receiving dose escalation had hepatocellular carcinoma, melanoma, renal cell or head and neck cancer.

J lost 2 bases, V lost 0 bases, and 10 bases had no gene match. Germline V gives CDR1 MNHEY, CDR2 SMNVEV (reference sequence). The CDR3 length is 17 residues. This clone was detected once. Sequencing used immunoSEQ multiplex PCR; TCRdb keeps in-frame clones, though not all of them. The data show some 63,000 clones, around 93% seen once. The chain combines TRBV27 with TRBJ2-7; 7 nucleotides line up with TRBD2. Sample: CD4+ or CD8+ T cells sorted from blood, taken in a trial of the OX40 agonist ivuxolimab. The TCR was taken from an adult with an advanced solid tumor such as melanoma, head and neck, liver or kidney cancer. The CDR3 spells CASSLSPQAGVPYEQYF. In DNA form, the CDR3 reads TGTGCCAGCAGTTTATCTCCCCAGGCGGGAGTACCCTACGAGCAGTACTTC.